The rows below give T cell receptor beta chains drawn from one sample of a study of CD8+ T cells in alopecia areata. TCRdb's copy holds only in-frame clones and misses some; the assay was immunoSEQ multiplex PCR. The sample lists more than 90,000 clones, about 61% seen once, with nearly 30% in the top ten. The sequencing used CD8+ T cells sorted from blood, collected at week 4, from a patient treated with tofacitinib. The receptor source for this set is a human donor with alopecia areata. Each CDR3 is given with its conserved first and last residue. Each record gives: clone size, V gene, D gene, J gene, CDR3 DNA, CDR3 protein. A D gene is named only where the DNA matches it firmly. Part of the rows lack a size; the others show once, few, many or a class for expanded clones.

.	TRBV5-6	.	TRBJ1-4	TGTGCCAGCAGCTTGGTGGGGCGTGATGAAAAACTGTTTTTT	CASSLVGRDEKLFF
.	TRBV27	.	TRBJ1-5	TGTGCCAGCAGTTTATCAGGGGATAGCAATCAGCCCCAGCATTTT	CASSLSGDSNQPQHF
.	TRBV4-3	.	TRBJ1-5	TGCGCCAGCAGCCAAGATCGAGATTCGCCAATCCATTTT	CASSQDRDSPIHF
.	TRBV4-1	.	TRBJ2-2	TGCGCCAGCAGCCAAGATGGGATCACCGGGGAGCTGTTTTTT	CASSQDGITGELFF
.	TRBV29-1	TRBD1	TRBJ2-1	TGCAGCGTTGATGCCGGGACAGGGGCGTACAATGAGCAGTTCTTC	CSVDAGTGAYNEQFF
.	TRBV25-1	TRBD1	TRBJ2-1	TGTGCCAGCAGTGCGGGACAGGGGGCTTCGAATGAGCAGTTCTTC	CASSAGQGASNEQFF
.	TRBV4-1	.	TRBJ2-2	TGCGCCAGCAGCCAATTAGACAAGACCGGGGAGCTGTTTTTT	CASSQLDKTGELFF
.	TRBV29-1	.	TRBJ2-6	TGCAGCGGCATGACAGTTGGGGCCAACGTCCTGACTTTC	CSGMTVGANVLTF
few	TRBV23-1	.	TRBJ2-7	TGCGCCACCTCAGAAACCTATTCAGCCGTTGTGTACAGGACCTACGAGCAGTACTTC	CATSETYSAVVYRTYEQYF
.	TRBV7-9	TRBD1	TRBJ2-7	TGTGCCAGCAGGGACGGGACAGGGGAGGCCGAGCAGTACTTC	CASRDGTGEAEQYF
few	TRBV4-3	TRBD2	TRBJ2-1	TGCGCCAGCAGCCTGAGCGTAGCGGGGGGGCCCTACAATGAGCAGTTCTTC	CASSLSVAGGPYNEQFF
.	TRBV7-9	TRBD2	TRBJ2-5	TGTGCCAGCAGCATACTAGCGGGGGGCCGGTTGGAGACCCAGTACTTC	CASSILAGGRLETQYF
.	TRBV4-1	.	TRBJ2-3	TGCGCCAGCAGCGATACAGGGTATGCAGATACGCAGTATTTT	CASSDTGYADTQYF
.	TRBV30	TRBD1	TRBJ1-1	TGTGCCTGGAGACAGGGGGTGAACACTGAAGCTTTCTTT	CAWRQGVNTEAFF
.	TRBV4-1	.	TRBJ2-7	TGCGCCAGCAGCCAAGCGGCAGGGGCCCCTCAGGGCGAGCAGTACTTC	CASSQAAGAPQGEQYF
few	TRBV11-2	TRBD1	TRBJ2-7	TGTGCCAGCAGCTTACGGGACAGAGCCTACGAGCAGTACTTC	CASSLRDRAYEQYF
few	TRBV7-9	.	TRBJ2-2	TGTGCCAGCAGCTCGCAAGGGCCCCGCACCGGGGAGCTGTTTTTT	CASSSQGPRTGELFF
.	TRBV4-3	TRBD2	TRBJ2-7	TGCGCCAGCAGCCAAGCGGGAGGTTCCTACGAGCAGTACTTC	CASSQAGGSYEQYF
.	TRBV27	.	TRBJ2-1	TGTGCCAGCAGTCTCGGGGTGGCTAGCGCCTACAATGAGCAGTTCTTC	CASSLGVASAYNEQFF
once	TRBV7-9	.	TRBJ2-3	TGTGCCAGCAGCCACCGGGATCATCCAGATACGCAGTATTTT	CASSHRDHPDTQYF
few	TRBV28	TRBD1	TRBJ1-2	TGTGCCAGCAGTACAGGGACAGGCGGCTACACCTTC	CASSTGTGGYTF
once	TRBV30	.	TRBJ1-1	TGTGCCTGGAGTACCCTGAACACTGAAGCTTTCTTT	CAWSTLNTEAFF
.	TRBV27	.	TRBJ1-1	TGTGCCAGCAGTTTACAGGGACGGAGCACTGAAGCTTTCTTT	CASSLQGRSTEAFF
.	TRBV29-1	.	TRBJ1-2	TGCAGCGAGCAGAGGCCTCGAGGCTACACCTTC	CSEQRPRGYTF
.	TRBV5-1	.	TRBJ2-5	TGCGCCAGCAGATACACAGCGCAAGAGACCCAGTACTTC	CASRYTAQETQYF